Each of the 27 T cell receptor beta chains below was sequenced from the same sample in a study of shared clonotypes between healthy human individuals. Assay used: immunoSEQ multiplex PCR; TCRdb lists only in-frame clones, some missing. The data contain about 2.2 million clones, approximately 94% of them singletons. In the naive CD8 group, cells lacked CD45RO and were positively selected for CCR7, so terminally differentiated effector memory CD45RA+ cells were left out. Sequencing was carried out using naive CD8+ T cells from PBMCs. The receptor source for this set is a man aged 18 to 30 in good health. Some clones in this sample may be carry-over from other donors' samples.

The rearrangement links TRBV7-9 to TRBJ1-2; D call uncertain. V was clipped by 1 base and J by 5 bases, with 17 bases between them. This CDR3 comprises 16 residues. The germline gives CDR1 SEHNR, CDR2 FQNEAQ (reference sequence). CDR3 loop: CASSLVAGGRTYGYTF. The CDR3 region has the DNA TGTGCCAGCAGCTTAGTCGCGGGAGGGCGAACTTATGGCTACACCTTC.

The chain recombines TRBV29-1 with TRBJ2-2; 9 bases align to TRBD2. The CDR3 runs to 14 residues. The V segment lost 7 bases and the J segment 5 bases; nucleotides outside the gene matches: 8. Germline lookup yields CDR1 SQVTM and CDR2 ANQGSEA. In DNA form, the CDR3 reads TGCAGCGCCTTAGCGGGAGTCGGAACCGGGGAGCTGTTTTTT. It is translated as CSALAGVGTGELFF.

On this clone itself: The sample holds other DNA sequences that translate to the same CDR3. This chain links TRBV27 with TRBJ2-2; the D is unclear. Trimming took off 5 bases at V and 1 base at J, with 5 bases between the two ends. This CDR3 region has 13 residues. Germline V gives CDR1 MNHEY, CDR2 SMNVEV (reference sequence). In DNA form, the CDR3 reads TGTGCCAGCAGTCCGCGGAACACCGGGGAGCTGTTTTTT. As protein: CASSPRNTGELFF.

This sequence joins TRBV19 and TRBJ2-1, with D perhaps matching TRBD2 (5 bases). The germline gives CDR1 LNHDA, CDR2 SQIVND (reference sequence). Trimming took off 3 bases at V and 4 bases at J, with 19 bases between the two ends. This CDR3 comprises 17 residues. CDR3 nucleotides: TGTGCCAGTAGTATTAGAGGGTCACTTAGCCCTTACAATGAGCAGTTCTTC. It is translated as CASSIRGSLSPYNEQFF. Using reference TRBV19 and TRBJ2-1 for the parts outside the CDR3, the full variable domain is DGGITQSPKYLFRKEGQNVTLSCEQNLNHDAMYWYRQDPGQGLRLIYYSQIVNDFQKGDIAEGYSVSREKKESFPLTVTSAQKNPTAFYLCASSIRGSLSPYNEQFFGPGTRLTVL.

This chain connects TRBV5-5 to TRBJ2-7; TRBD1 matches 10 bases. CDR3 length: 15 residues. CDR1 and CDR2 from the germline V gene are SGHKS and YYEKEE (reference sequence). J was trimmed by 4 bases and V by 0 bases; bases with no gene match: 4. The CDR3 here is CASSLEWTGGYEQYF. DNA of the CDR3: TGTGCCAGCAGCTTGGAGTGGACAGGGGGGTACGAGCAGTACTTC.

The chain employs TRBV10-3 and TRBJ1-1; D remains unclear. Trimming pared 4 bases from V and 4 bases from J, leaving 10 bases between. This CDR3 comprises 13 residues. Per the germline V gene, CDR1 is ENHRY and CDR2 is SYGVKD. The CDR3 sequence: CAISAEGSTEAFF. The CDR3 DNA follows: TGTGCCATCAGTGCTGAAGGGAGCACTGAAGCTTTCTTT.

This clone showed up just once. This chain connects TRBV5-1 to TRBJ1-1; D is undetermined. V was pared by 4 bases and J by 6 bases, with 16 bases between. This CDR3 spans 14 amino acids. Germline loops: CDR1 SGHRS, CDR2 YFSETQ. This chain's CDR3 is CASSPGLKRSEAFF. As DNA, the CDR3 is TGCGCCAGCAGCCCTGGGTTGAAAAGGTCTGAAGCTTTCTTT.

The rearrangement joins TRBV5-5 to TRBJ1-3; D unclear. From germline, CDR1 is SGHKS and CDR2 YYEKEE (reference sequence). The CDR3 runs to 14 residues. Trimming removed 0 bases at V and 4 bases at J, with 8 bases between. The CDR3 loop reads CASSLAAGGNTIYF. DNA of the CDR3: TGTGCCAGCAGCTTGGCTGCAGGCGGAAACACCATATATTTT. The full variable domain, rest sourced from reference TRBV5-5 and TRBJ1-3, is DAGVTQSPTHLIKTRGQQVTLRCSPISGHKSVSWYQQVLGQGPQFIFQYYEKEERGRGNFPDRFSARQFPNYSSELNVNALLLGDSALYLCASSLAAGGNTIYFGEGSWLTVV.

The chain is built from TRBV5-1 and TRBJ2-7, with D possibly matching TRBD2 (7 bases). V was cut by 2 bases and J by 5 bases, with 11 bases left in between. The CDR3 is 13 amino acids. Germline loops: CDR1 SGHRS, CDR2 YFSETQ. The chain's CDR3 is CASSFGGLDEQYF. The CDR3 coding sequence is TGCGCCAGCAGCTTCGGGGGGCTGGACGAGCAGTACTTC.

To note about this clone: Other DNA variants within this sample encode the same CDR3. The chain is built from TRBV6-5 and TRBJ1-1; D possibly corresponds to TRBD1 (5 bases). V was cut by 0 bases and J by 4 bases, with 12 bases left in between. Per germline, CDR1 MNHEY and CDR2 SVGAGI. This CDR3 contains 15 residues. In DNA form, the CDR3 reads TGTGCCAGCAGTTACTCGAGGGGCGGGGGCACTGAAGCTTTCTTT. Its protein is CASSYSRGGGTEAFF.

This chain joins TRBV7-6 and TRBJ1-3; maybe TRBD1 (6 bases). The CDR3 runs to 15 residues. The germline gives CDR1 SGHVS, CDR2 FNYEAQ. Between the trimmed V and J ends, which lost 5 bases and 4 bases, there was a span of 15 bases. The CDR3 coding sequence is TGTGCCAGCAGCAACCCACCTGGACAGGGAAACACCATATATTTT. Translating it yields CASSNPPGQGNTIYF.

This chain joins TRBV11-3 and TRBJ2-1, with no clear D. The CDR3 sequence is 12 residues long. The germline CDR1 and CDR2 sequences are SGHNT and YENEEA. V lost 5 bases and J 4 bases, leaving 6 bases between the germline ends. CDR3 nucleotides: TGTGCCAGCAGCGTCGGATACAATGAGCAGTTCTTC. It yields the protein CASSVGYNEQFF.

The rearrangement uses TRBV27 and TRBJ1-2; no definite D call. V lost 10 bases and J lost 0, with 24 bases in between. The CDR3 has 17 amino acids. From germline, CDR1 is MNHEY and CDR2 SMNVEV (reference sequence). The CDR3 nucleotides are TGTGCCACCTACAACCGACGGCTTACTAGCCCTAACTATGGCTACACCTTC. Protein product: CATYNRRLTSPNYGYTF.

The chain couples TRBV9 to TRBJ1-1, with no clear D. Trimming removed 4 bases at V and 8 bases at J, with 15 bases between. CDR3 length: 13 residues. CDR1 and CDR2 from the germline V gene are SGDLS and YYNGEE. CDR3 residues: CASSPGPAPEAFF. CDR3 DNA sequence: TGTGCCAGCAGCCCAGGACCGGCTCCAGAAGCTTTCTTT.

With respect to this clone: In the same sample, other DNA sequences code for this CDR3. This CDR3 reads CASSNRGSGNTIYF. In nucleotides, the CDR3 is TGTGCCAGCAGTAACAGGGGCTCTGGAAACACCATATATTTT. This sequence joins TRBV6-5 and TRBJ1-3; 7 nucleotides match TRBD1. The J segment lost 0 bases and the V segment lost 5 bases, leaving 1 base of the junction unmatched. The CDR3 is made up of 14 amino acids. Germline CDR1 and CDR2: MNHEY and SVGAGI.

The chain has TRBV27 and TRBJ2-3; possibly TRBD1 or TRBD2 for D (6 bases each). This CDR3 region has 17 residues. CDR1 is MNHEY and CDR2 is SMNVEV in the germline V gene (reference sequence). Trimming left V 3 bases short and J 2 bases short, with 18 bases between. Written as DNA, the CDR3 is TGTGCCAGCAGTTTTATCGCGGACAGCGGGTCCACAGATACGCAGTATTTT. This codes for CASSFIADSGSTDTQYF.

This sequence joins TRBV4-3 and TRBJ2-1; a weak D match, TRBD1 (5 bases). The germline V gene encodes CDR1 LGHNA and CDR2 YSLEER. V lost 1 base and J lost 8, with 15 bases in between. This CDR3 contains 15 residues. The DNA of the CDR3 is TGCGCCAGCAGCCAAGGGACACGGGCTGCGGATGAGCAGTTCTTC. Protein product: CASSQGTRAADEQFF.

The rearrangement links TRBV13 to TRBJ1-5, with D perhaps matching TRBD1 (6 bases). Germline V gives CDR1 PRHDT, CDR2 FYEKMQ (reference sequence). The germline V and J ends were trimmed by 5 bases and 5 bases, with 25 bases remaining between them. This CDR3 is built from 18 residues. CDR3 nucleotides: TGTGCCAGCAGCCGCATGGGGGGAACAGGGAGGAGCGATCAGCCCCAGCATTTT. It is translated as CASSRMGGTGRSDQPQHF.

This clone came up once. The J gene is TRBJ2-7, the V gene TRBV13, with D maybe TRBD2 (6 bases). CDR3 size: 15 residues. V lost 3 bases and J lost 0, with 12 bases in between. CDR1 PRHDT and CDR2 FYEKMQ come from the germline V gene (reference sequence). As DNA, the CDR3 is TGTGCCAGCAGCTTTGGGGCGGGGCCCTCCTACGAGCAGTACTTC. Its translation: CASSFGAGPSYEQYF.

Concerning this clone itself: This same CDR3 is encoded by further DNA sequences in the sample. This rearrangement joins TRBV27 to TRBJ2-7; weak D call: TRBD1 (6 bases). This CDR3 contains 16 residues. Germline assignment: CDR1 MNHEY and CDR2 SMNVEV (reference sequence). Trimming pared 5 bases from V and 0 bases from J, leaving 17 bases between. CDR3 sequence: CASSPSGGETSYEQYF. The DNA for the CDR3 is TGTGCCAGCAGTCCTTCTGGGGGCGAGACCTCCTACGAGCAGTACTTC.

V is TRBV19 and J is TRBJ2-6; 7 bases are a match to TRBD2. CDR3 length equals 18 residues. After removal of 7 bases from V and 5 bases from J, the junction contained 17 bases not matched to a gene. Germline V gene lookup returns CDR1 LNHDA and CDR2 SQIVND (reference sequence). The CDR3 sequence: CASTKGASGTVWANVLTF. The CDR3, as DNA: TGTGCCAGTACGAAAGGGGCTAGCGGAACGGTCTGGGCCAACGTCCTGACTTTC. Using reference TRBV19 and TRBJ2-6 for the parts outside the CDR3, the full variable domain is DGGITQSPKYLFRKEGQNVTLSCEQNLNHDAMYWYRQDPGQGLRLIYYSQIVNDFQKGDIAEGYSVSREKKESFPLTVTSAQKNPTAFYLCASTKGASGTVWANVLTFGAGSRLTVL.

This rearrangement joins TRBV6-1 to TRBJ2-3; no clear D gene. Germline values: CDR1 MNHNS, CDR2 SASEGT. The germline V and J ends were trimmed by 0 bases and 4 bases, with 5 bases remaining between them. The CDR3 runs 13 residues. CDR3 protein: CASSEALSDTQYF. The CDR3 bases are TGTGCCAGCAGTGAAGCTCTATCAGATACGCAGTATTTT.

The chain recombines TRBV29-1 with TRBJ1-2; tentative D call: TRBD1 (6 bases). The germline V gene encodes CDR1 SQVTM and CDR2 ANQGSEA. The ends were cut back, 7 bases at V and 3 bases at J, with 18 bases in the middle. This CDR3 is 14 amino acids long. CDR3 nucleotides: TGCAGCGGGGGGCTGGGAGGACCGGACTATGGCTACACCTTC. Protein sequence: CSGGLGGPDYGYTF.

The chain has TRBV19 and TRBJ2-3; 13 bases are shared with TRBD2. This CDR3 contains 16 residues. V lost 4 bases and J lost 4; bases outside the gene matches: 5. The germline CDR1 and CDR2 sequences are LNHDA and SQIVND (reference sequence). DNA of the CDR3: TGTGCCAGTAGTACAGGGACTAGCGGGGCAGCAGATACGCAGTATTTT. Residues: CASSTGTSGAADTQYF.

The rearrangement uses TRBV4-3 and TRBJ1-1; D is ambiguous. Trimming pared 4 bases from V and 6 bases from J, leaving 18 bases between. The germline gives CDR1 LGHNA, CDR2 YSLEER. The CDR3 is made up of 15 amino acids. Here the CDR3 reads CASSPFVGAGSEAFF. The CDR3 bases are TGCGCCAGCAGCCCTTTCGTGGGTGCAGGATCTGAAGCTTTCTTT.

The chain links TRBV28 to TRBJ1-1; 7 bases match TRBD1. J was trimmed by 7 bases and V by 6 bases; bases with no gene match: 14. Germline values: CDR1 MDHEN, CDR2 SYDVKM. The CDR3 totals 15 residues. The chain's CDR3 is CASRLQPGGFSEAFF. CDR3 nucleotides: TGTGCCAGCAGATTACAACCAGGGGGTTTTAGTGAAGCTTTCTTT.

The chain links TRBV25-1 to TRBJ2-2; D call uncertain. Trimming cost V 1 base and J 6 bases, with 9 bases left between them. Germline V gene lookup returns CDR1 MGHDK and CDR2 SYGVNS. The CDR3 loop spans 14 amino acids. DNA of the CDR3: TGTGCCAGCAGTGAATTTCGAGTCCCCGGGGAGCTGTTTTTT. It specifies CASSEFRVPGELFF.